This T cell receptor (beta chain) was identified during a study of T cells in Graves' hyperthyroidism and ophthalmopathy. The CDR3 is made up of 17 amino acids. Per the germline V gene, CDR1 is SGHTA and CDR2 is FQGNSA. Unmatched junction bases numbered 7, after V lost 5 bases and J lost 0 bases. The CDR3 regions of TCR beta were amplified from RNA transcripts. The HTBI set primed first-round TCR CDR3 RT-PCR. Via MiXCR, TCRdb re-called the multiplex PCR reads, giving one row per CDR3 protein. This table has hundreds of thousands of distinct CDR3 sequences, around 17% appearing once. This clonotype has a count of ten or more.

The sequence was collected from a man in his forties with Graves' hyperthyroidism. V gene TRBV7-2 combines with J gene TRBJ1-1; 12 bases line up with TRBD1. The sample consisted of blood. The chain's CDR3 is CASSAGTGGVVNTEAFF. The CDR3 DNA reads TGTGCCAGCAGCGCTGGGACAGGGGGCGTTGTGAACACTGAAGCTTTCTTT.